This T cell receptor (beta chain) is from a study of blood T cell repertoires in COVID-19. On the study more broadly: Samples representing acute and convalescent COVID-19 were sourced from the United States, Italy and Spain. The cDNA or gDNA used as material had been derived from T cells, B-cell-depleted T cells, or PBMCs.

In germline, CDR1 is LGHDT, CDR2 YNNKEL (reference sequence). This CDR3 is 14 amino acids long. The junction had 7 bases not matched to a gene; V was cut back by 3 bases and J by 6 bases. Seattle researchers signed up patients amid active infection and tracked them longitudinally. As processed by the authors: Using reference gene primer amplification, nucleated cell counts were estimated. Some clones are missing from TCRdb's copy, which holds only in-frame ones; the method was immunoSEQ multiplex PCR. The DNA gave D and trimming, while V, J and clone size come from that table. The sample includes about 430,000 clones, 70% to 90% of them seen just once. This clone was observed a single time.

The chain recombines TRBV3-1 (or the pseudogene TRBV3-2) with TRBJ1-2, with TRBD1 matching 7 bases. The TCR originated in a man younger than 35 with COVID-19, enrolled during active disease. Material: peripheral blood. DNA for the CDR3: TGTGCCAGCAGCCAGTGGAGAGGGGGCGATGGCTACACCTTC. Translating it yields CASSQWRGGDGYTF.